This T cell receptor (beta chain) was obtained from a study of blood T cell repertoires in COVID-19. Study-level background: PBMCs, B-cell-depleted T cells, or T cells provided the cDNA or gDNA that made up the material.

CDR1 is KGHSH, CDR2 LQKENI, per germline. CDR3 size: 13 residues. V lost 3 bases, J lost 1 base, and 6 bases lay in between. Sequenced by immunoSEQ multiplex PCR; TCRdb stores in-frame clones only, minus some. The top ten clones hold about 4.1% of a sample with about 51,000 clones, just over 85% of them seen once. This clone showed up just a few times. This chain links TRBV18 with TRBJ1-1, with a tentative D call TRBD1 (5 bases). This TCR derives from an elderly man with active COVID-19. Sequencing was done on a sample of peripheral blood. CDR3 in DNA: TGTGCCAGCTCACCCCAGGGGAACACTGAAGCTTTCTTT. It is translated as CASSPQGNTEAFF. The complete variable domain, with remaining parts taken from reference TRBV18 and TRBJ1-1, reads NAGVMQNPRHLVRRRGQEARLRCSPMKGHSHVYWYRQLPEEGLKFMVYLQKENIIDESGMPKERFSAEFPKEGPSILRIQQVVRGDSAAYFCASSPQGNTEAFFGQGTRLTVV.